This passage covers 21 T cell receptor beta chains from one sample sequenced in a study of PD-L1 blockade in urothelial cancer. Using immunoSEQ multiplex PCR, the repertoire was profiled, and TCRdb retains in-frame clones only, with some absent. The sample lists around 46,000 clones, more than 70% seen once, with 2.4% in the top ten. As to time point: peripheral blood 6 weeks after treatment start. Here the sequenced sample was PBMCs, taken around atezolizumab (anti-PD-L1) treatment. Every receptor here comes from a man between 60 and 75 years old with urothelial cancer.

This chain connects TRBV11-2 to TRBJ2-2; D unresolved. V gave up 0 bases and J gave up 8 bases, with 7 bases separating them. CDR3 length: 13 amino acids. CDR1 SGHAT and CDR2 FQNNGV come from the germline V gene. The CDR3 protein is CASSLDFEGELFF. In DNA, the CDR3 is TGTGCCAGCAGCTTAGATTTCGAGGGGGAGCTGTTTTTT. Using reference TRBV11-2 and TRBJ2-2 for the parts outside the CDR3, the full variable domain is EAGVAQSPRYKIIEKRQSVAFWCNPISGHATLYWYQQILGQGPKLLIQFQNNGVVDDSQLPKDRFSAERLKGVDSTLKIQPAKLEDSAVYLCASSLDFEGELFFGEGSRLTVL.

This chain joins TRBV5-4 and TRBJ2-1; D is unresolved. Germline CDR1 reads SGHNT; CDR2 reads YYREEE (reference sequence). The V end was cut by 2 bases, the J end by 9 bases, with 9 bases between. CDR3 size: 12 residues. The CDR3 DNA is TGTGCCAGCAGCTTAATCGGGTTTGAGCAGTTCTTC. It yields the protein CASSLIGFEQFF.

CDR3 loop: CASSFGTGFSYEQYF. The CDR3 DNA sequence: TGCGCCAGCAGCTTCGGGACAGGGTTCTCCTACGAGCAGTACTTC. V usage is TRBV5-1 and J usage is TRBJ2-7; 9 bases align to TRBD1. The V gene's germline CDR1 is SGHRS and CDR2 YFSETQ. CDR3 length: 15 residues. V lost 2 bases to trimming and J lost 0 bases; unmatched junction nucleotides: 3.

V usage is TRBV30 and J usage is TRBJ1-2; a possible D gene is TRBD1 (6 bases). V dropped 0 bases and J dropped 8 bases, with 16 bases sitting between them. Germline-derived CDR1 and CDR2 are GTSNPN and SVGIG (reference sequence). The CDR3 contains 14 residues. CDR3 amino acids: CAWSVTGTRVGYTF. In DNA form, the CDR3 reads TGTGCCTGGAGTGTAACTGGGACACGGGTCGGCTACACCTTC.

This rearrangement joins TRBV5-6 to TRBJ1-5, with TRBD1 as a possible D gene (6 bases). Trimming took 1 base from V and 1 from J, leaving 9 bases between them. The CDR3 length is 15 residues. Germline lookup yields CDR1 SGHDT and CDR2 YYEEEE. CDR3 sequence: CASSLTGRSNQPQHF. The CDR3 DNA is TGTGCCAGCAGCTTGACAGGGCGCAGCAATCAGCCCCAGCATTTT.

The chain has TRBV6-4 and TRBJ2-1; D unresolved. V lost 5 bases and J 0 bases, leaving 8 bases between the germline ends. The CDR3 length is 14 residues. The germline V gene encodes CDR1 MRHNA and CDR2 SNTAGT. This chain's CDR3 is CASSQDYSYNEQFF. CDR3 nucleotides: TGTGCCAGCAGTCAGGATTACTCCTACAATGAGCAGTTCTTC.

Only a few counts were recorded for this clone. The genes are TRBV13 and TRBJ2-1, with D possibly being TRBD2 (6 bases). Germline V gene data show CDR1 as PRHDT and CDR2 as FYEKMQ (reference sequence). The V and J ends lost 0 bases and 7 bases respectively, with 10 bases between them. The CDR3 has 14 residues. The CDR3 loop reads CASSLGDYRNEQFF. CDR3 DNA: TGTGCCAGCAGCTTAGGGGACTATCGGAATGAGCAGTTCTTC.

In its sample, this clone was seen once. The CDR3 loop reads CASSLGVQNSEKLFF. The CDR3 DNA is TGTGCCAGCAGCTTAGGGGTACAGAACAGTGAAAAACTGTTTTTT. The V call is TRBV7-9, the J call TRBJ1-4, with D hard to call. There are 15 residues in the CDR3. The V gene lost 1 base and the J gene lost 7 bases, with 13 bases spanning the gap. Germline-derived CDR1 and CDR2 are SEHNR and FQNEAQ (reference sequence).

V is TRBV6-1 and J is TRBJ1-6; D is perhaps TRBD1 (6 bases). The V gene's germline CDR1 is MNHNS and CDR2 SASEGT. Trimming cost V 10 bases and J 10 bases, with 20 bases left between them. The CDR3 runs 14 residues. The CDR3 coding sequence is TGTGCCACCCAATGGGGGGGGGCAGAATCACCCCTCCACTTT. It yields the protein CATQWGGAESPLHF.

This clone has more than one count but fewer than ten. The CDR3 sequence: CASSQGASGSPDTQYF. CDR3 nucleotides: TGCGCCAGCAGCCAAGGGGCTAGCGGGAGCCCAGATACGCAGTATTTT. The chain has TRBV4-3 and TRBJ2-3; TRBD2 aligns across 10 bases. V shed 1 base and J 4 bases; nucleotides not matched to a gene: 5. Germline V lookup: CDR1 LGHNA, CDR2 YSLEER. This CDR3 is built from 16 residues.

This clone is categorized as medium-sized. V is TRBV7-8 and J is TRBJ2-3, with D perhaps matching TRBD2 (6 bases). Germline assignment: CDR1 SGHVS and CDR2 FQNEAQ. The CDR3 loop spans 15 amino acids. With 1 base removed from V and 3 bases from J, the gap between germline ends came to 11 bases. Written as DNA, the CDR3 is TGTGCCAGCAGCTTAGTCGGGAGATGGACAGATACGCAGTATTTT. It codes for CASSLVGRWTDTQYF.

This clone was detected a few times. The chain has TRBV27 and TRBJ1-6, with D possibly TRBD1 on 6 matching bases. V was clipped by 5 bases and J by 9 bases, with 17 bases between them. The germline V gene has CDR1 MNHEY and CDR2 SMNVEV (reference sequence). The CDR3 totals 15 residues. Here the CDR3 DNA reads TGTGCCAGCAGTGACCGCACCGGGGGGGCTTCACCCCTCCACTTT. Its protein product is CASSDRTGGASPLHF.

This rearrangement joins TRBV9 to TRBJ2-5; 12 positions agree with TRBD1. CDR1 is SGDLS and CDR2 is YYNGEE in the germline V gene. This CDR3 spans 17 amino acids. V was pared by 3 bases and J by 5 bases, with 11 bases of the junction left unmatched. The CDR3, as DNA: TGTGCCAGCAGCGCCCCCGGGACAGGGGGCGCTAGGGAGACCCAGTACTTC. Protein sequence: CASSAPGTGGARETQYF. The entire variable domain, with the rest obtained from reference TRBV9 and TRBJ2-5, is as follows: DSGVTQTPKHLITATGQRVTLRCSPRSGDLSVYWYQQSLDQGLQFLIQYYNGEERAKGNILERFSAQQFPDLHSELNLSSLELGDSALYFCASSAPGTGGARETQYFGPGTRLLVL.

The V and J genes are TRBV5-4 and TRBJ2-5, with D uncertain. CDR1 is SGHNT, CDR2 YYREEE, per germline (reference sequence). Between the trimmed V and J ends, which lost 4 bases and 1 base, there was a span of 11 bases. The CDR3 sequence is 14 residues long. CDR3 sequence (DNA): TGTGCCAGCAGCCCGGAGTTGGGCCAAGAGACCCAGTACTTC. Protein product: CASSPELGQETQYF.

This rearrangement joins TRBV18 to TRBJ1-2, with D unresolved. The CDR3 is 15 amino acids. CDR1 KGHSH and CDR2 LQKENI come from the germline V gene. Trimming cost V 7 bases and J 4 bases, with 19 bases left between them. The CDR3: CASFNSQGSGYGYTF. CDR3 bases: TGTGCCAGCTTCAATTCCCAAGGGAGCGGCTATGGCTACACCTTC.

This CDR3 reads CASSLEPAGGYPYEQYF. Written as DNA, the CDR3 is TGCGCCAGCAGCTTGGAGCCAGCGGGAGGATACCCCTACGAGCAGTACTTC. V and J are TRBV5-1 and TRBJ2-7, with 9 bases identical to TRBD2. CDR3 size: 17 residues. The junction had 9 bases not matched to a gene; V was cut back by 0 bases and J by 2 bases. Germline-derived CDR1 and CDR2 are SGHRS and YFSETQ. Combining the CDR3 with reference TRBV5-1 and TRBJ2-7 gives the whole variable domain KAGVTQTPRYLIKTRGQQVTLSCSPISGHRSVSWYQQTPGQGLQFLFEYFSETQRNKGNFPGRFSGRQFSNSRSEMNVSTLELGDSALYLCASSLEPAGGYPYEQYFGPGTRLTVT.

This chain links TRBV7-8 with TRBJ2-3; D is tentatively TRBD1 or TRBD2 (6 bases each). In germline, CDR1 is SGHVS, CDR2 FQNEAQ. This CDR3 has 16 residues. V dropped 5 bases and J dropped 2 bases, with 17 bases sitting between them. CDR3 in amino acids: CASSVGGPGFTDTQYF. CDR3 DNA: TGTGCCAGCAGCGTAGGGGGGCCCGGATTCACAGATACGCAGTATTTT.

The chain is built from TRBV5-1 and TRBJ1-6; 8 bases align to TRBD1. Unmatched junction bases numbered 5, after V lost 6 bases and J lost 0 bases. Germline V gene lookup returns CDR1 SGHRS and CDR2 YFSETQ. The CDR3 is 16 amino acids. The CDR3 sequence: CASTLDRVSYNSPLHF. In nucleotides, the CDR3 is TGCGCCAGCACCCTGGACAGGGTCTCCTATAATTCACCCCTCCACTTT.

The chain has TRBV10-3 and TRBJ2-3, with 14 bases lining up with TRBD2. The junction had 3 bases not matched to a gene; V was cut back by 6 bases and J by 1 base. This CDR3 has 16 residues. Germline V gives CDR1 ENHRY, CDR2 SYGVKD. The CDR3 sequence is CAISAGLAGGTDTQYF. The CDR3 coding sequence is TGTGCCATCAGCGCGGGACTAGCGGGAGGCACAGATACGCAGTATTTT.

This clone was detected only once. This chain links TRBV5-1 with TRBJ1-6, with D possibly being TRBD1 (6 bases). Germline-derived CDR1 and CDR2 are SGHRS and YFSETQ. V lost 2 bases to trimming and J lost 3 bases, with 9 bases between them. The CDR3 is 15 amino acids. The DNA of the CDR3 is TGCGCCAGCAGCTTTGACAGGATCTATAATTCACCCCTCCACTTT. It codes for CASSFDRIYNSPLHF.

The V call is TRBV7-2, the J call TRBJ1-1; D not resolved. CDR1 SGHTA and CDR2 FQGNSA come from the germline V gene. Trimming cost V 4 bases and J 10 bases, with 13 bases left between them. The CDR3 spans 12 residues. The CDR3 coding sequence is TGTGCCAGCAGCTCGAACGGTTTGTCAGCTTTCTTT. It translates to CASSSNGLSAFF.